This T cell receptor beta chain appears in the sequencing data of a study of tumor-infiltrating lymphocytes in localized non-small cell lung cancer. Study information: Several tumor histologies, both smoking statuses, and some post-neoadjuvant chemotherapy samples were included. From each patient, both tumor and uninvolved lung, non-adjacent to tumor, were sampled.

Profiling relied on immunoSEQ multiplex PCR, and the TCRdb table lists in-frame clones only, not all of them. Of about 10,000 clones listed, about 86% are singletons. This CDR3 is 14 amino acids long. Germline loops: CDR1 SGHTA, CDR2 FQGTGA. Trimming took off 3 bases at V and 8 bases at J, with 15 bases between the two ends. The clonotype was recovered from a human donor with non-small cell lung cancer. The specimen sequenced was uninvolved lung tissue not adjacent to the tumor. This rearrangement joins TRBV7-3 to TRBJ2-3; possible D gene TRBD1, 6 bases. This CDR3 reads CASSLGAARGTQYF. CDR3 bases: TGTGCCAGCAGCTTGGGGGCAGCCAGGGGTACGCAGTATTTT.